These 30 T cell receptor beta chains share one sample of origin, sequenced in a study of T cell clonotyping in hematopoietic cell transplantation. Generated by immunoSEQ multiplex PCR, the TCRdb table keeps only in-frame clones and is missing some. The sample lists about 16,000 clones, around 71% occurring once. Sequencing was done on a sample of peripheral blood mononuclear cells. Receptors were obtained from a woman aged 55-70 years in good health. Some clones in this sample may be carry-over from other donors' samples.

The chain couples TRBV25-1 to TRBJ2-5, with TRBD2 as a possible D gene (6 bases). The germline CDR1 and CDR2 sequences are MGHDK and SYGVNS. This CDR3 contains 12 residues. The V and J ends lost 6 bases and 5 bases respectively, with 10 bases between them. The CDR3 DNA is TGTGCCAGCAGCCCTGGGGGGGAGACCCAGTACTTC. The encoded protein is CASSPGGETQYF.

The CDR3 DNA is TGTGCCAGCAGCTTAGATCGTACATCTAGCTCCTACGAGCAGTACTTC. It encodes CASSLDRTSSSYEQYF. The rearrangement uses TRBV11-2 and TRBJ2-7; D unclear. This CDR3 has 16 residues. Germline assignment: CDR1 SGHAT and CDR2 FQNNGV. The V end was cut by 0 bases, the J end by 0 bases, with 12 bases between.

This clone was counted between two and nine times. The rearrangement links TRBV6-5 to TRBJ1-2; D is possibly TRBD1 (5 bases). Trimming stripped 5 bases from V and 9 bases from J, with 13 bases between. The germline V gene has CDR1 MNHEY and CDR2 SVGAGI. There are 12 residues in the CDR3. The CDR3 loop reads CASSDPGRSYTF. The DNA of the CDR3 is TGTGCCAGCAGTGATCCGGGACGCAGCTACACCTTC.

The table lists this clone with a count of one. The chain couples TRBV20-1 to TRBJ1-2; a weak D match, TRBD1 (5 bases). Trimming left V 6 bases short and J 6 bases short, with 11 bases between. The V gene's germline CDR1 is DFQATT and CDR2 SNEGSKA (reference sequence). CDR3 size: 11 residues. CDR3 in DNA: TGCAGTGCCGGGCGGGGGGATGGCTACACCTTC. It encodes CSAGRGDGYTF.

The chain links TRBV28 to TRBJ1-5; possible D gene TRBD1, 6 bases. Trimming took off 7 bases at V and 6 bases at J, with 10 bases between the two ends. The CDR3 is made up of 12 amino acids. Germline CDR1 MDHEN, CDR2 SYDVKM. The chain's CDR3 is CASKLRGQPQHF. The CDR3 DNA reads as TGTGCCAGCAAACTCAGGGGTCAGCCCCAGCATTTT.

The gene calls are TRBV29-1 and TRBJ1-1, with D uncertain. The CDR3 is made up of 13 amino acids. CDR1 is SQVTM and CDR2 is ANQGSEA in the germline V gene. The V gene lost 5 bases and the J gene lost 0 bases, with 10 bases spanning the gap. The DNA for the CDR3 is TGCAGCGTTCCTGGACTTCTGAACACTGAAGCTTTCTTT. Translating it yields CSVPGLLNTEAFF.

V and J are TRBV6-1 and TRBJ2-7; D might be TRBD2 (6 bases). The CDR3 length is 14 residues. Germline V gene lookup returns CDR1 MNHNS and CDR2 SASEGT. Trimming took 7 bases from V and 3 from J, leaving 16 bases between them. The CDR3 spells CASIGTSSFYEQYF. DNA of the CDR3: TGTGCCAGCATAGGTACTAGCAGCTTCTACGAGCAGTACTTC.

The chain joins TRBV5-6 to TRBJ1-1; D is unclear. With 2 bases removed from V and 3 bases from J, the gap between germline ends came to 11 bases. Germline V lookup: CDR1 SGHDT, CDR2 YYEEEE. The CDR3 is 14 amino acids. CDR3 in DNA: TGTGCCAGCAGCTTCCCAGTAGGACACACTGAAGCTTTCTTT. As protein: CASSFPVGHTEAFF.

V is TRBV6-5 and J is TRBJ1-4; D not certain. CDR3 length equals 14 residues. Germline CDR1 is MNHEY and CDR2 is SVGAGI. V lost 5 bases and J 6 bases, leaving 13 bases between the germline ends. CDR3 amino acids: CASSPGSSYEKLFF. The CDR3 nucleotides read TGTGCCAGCAGTCCGGGCTCTTCATATGAAAAACTGTTTTTT.

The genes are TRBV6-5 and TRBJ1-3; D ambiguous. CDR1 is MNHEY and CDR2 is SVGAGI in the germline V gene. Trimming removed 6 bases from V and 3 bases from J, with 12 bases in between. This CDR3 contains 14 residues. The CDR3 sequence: CASRSGRGGNTIYF. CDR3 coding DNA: TGTGCCAGCAGATCAGGCCGGGGTGGAAACACCATATATTTT.

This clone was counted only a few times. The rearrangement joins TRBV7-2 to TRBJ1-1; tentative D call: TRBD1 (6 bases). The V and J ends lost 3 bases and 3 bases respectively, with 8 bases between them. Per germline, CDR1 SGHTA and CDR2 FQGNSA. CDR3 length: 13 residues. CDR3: CASSFKGDTEAFF. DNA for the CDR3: TGTGCCAGCAGCTTTAAGGGGGACACTGAAGCTTTCTTT. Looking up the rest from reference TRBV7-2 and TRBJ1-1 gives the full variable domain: GAGVSQSPSNKVTEKGKDVELRCDPISGHTALYWYRQSLGQGLEFLIYFQGNSAPDKSGLPSDRFSAERTGGSVSTLTIQRTQQEDSAVYLCASSFKGDTEAFFGQGTRLTVV.

The CDR3 nucleotides read TGTGCCAGCAGTGTCCGAGGGCTTACTAGATACGAGCAGTACTTC. It encodes CASSVRGLTRYEQYF. V and J are TRBV6-5 and TRBJ2-7, with D maybe TRBD2 (5 bases). Looked up from germline, CDR1 is MNHEY and CDR2 is SVGAGI. V lost 5 bases to trimming and J lost 4 bases, with 18 bases between them. There are 15 residues in the CDR3.

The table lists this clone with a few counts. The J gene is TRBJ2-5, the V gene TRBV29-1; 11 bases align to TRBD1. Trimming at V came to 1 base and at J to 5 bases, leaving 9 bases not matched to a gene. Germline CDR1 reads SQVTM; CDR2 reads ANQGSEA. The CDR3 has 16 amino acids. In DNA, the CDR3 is TGCAGCGTTGAAGTGGGACAGGGGGTATTTGGCGAGACCCAGTACTTC. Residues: CSVEVGQGVFGETQYF.

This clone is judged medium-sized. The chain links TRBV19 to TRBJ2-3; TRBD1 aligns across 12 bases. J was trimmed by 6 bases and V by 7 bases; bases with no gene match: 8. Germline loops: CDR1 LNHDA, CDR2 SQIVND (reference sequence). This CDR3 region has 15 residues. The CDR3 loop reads CASNPGTGGADTQYF. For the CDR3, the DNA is TGTGCCAGTAATCCCGGGACAGGGGGCGCGGATACGCAGTATTTT. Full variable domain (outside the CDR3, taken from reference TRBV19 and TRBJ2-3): DGGITQSPKYLFRKEGQNVTLSCEQNLNHDAMYWYRQDPGQGLRLIYYSQIVNDFQKGDIAEGYSVSREKKESFPLTVTSAQKNPTAFYLCASNPGTGGADTQYFGPGTRLTVL.

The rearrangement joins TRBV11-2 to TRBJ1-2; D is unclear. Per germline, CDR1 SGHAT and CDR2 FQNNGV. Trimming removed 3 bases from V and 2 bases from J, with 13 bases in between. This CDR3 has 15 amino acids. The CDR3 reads CASSFPGRGNYGYTF. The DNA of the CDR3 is TGTGCCAGCAGCTTCCCTGGACGAGGGAACTATGGCTACACCTTC.

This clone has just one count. CDR3 protein: CASSARGGTNTEAFF. CDR3 coding DNA: TGTGCCAGCAGCGCCCGAGGGGGTACGAACACTGAAGCTTTCTTT. The rearrangement uses TRBV9 and TRBJ1-1, with a weak D call TRBD1 (6 bases). From germline, CDR1 is SGDLS and CDR2 YYNGEE. V was trimmed by 3 bases and J by 1 base, leaving 13 bases between them. The CDR3 is 15 residues long. Complete variable domain (other parts from reference TRBV9 and TRBJ1-1): DSGVTQTPKHLITATGQRVTLRCSPRSGDLSVYWYQQSLDQGLQFLIQYYNGEERAKGNILERFSAQQFPDLHSELNLSSLELGDSALYFCASSARGGTNTEAFFGQGTRLTVV.

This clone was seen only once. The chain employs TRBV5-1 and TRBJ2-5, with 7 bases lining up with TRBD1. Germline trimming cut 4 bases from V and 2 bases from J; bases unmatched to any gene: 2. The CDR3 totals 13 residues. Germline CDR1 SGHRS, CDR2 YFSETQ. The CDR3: CASSEGQQETQYF. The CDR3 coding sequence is TGCGCCAGCAGCGAGGGACAGCAAGAGACCCAGTACTTC.

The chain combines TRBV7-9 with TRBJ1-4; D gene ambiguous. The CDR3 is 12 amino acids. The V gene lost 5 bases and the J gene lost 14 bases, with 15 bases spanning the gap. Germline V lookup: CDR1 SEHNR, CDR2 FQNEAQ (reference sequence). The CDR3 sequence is CASSLQVGTLFF. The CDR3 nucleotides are TGTGCCAGCAGCCTTCAAGTTGGAACTCTGTTTTTT.

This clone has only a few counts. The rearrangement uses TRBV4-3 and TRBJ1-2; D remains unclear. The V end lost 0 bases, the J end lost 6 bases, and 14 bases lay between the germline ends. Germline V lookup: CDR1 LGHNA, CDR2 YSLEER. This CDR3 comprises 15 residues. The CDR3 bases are TGCGCCAGCAGCCAAGAGGAGGGATCGGTCCATGGCTACACCTTC. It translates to CASSQEEGSVHGYTF.

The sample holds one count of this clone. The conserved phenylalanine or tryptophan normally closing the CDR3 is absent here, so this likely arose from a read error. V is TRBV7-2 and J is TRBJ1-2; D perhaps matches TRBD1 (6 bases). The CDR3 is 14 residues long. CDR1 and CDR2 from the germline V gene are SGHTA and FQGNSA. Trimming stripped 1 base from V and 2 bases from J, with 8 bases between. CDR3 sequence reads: CASSLDRANYGYTL. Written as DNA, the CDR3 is TGTGCCAGCAGCTTAGACAGGGCAAACTATGGCTACACCCTC.

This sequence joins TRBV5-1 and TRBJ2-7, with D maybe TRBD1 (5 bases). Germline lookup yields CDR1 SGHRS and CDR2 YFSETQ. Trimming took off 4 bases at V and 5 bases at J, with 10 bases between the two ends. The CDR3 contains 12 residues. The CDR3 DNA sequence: TGCGCCAGCAGCCCTCAGGGCAACGAGCAGTACTTC. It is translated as CASSPQGNEQYF.

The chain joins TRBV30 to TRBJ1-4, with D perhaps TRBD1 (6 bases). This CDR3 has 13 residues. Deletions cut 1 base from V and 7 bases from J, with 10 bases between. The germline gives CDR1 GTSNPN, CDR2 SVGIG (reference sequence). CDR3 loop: CAWSAQTGEKLFF. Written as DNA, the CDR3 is TGTGCCTGGAGTGCCCAGACAGGTGAAAAACTGTTTTTT.

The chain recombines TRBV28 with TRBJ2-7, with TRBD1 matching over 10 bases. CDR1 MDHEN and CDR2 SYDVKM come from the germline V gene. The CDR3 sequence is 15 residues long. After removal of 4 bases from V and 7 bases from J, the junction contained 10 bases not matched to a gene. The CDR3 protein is CASSYGQGGIGEQYF. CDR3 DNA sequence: TGTGCCAGCAGTTACGGACAGGGGGGGATTGGGGAGCAGTACTTC.

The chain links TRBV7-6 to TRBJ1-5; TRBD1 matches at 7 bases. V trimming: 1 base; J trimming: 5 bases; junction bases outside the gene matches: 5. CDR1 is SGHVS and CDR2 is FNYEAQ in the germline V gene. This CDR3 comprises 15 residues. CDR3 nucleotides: TGTGCCAGCAGCTTAGAGACAGGGTTGGATCAGCCCCAGCATTTT. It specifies CASSLETGLDQPQHF.

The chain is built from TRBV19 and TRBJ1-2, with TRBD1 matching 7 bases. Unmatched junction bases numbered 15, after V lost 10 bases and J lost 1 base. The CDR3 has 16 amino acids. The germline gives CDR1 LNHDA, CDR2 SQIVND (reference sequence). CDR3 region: CATNGQEGIRNYGYTF. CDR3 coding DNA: TGTGCCACCAACGGACAGGAGGGAATACGTAACTATGGCTACACCTTC.

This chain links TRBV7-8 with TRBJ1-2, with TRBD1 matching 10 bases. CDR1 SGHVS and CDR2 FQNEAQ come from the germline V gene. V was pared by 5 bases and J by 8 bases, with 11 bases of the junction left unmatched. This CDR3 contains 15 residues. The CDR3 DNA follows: TGTGCCAGCAGCCGAACAGACAGGGGGCAAAGAGGCTACACCTTC. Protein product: CASSRTDRGQRGYTF.

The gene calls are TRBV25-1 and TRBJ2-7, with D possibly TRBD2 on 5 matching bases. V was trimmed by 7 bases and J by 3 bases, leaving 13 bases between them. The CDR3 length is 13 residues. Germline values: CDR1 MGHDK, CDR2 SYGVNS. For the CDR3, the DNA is TGTGCCAGCACCGGGGTCCTGTTCTACGAGCAGTACTTC. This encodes CASTGVLFYEQYF.

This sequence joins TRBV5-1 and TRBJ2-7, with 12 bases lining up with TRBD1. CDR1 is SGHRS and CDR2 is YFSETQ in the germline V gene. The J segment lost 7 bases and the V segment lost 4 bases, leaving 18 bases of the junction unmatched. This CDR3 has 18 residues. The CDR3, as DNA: TGCGCCAGCAGCCCGGGGACGGACCCGGGACAGGGGGCGCGGGAGCAGTACTTC. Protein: CASSPGTDPGQGAREQYF. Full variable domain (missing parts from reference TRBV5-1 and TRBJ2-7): KAGVTQTPRYLIKTRGQQVTLSCSPISGHRSVSWYQQTPGQGLQFLFEYFSETQRNKGNFPGRFSGRQFSNSRSEMNVSTLELGDSALYLCASSPGTDPGQGAREQYFGPGTRLTVT.

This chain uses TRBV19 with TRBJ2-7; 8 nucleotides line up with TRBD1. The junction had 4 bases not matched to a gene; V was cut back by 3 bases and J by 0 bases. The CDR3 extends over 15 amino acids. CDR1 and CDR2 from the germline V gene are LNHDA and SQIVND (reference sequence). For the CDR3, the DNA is TGTGCCAGTAGTATCCGGACAGGGAGCTCCTACGAGCAGTACTTC. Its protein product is CASSIRTGSSYEQYF. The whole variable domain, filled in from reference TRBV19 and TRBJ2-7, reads DGGITQSPKYLFRKEGQNVTLSCEQNLNHDAMYWYRQDPGQGLRLIYYSQIVNDFQKGDIAEGYSVSREKKESFPLTVTSAQKNPTAFYLCASSIRTGSSYEQYFGPGTRLTVT.

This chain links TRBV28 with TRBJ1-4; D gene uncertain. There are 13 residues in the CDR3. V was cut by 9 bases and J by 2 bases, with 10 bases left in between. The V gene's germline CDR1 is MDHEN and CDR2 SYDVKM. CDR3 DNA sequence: TGTGCCAGTTATAGAGGGACTAATGAAAAACTGTTTTTT. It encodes CASYRGTNEKLFF.